Listed below are T cell receptor beta chains from one sample, sequenced in a study of cytomegalovirus exposure and HLA in healthy donors. The data were produced by immunoSEQ multiplex PCR, yet TCRdb's version contains in-frame clones alone and is incomplete. This repertoire shows over 95,000 clones, roughly 76% found once; its top ten account for 12%. What was sequenced was PBMCs. The source is a woman in her 40s in good health and CMV-seropositive. Each CDR3 is given without its conserved first and last residue.

TRBJ2-1 | TRBV10-1 | ASSDPSGGTYNEQF
TRBJ2-4 | TRBV27 | ASETEVKNIQY
TRBJ2-5 | TRBV9 | ASSVQTGEETQY
TRBJ2-1 | TRBV5-1 | ASSSPGTGPDNEQF
TRBJ1-1 | TRBV30 | AWSVLGSSEAF
TRBJ1-3 | TRBV5-4 | ASSLNRGLGNTIY
TRBJ2-1 | TRBV10-3 | ASGLAGGYNEQF
TRBJ2-3 | TRBV7-8 | ASSAGLAATSGY
TRBJ2-7 | TRBV6-6 | ASSYSGTSGGYEQY
TRBJ2-1 | TRBV4-1 | ASSQGTSGTYNEQF
TRBJ1-1 | TRBV5-1 | ASSVDSGFAEAF
TRBJ1-2 | TRBV6-1 | ASRLQVTDGYT
TRBJ2-5 | TRBV7-6 | ASSSRGGGETQY
TRBJ1-1 | TRBV6-5 | ASSEMGQGARAF
TRBJ2-3 | TRBV5-4 | ASSAGTSGLDTQY
TRBJ2-7 | TRBV27 | ASSRNLRRGLAYYEQY
TRBJ2-5 | TRBV5-1 | ASSRLAGGEETQY
TRBJ1-1 | TRBV6-5 | ASRTGGVPEAF
TRBJ1-2 | TRBV19 | ASKGQGDWGYT
TRBJ2-6 | TRBV5-1 | ASSLVAIKSLSGANVLT
TRBJ2-1 | TRBV30 | AWSPGTSGANEQF
TRBJ1-5 | TRBV5-6 | ASSLYPGLGQPQH
TRBJ2-1 | TRBV5-1 | ASSSGQGNSAYNEQF
TRBJ2-5 | TRBV29-1 | SVGQGRETQY
TRBJ1-1 | TRBV6-5 | ASSTGTEAF
TRBJ1-1 | TRBV6-5 | ASSQGKGTEAF
TRBJ2-3 | TRBV7-9 | ASSKDRFGTDTQY
TRBJ1-2 | TRBV5-6 | ASSSPGGPGYT
TRBJ2-1 | TRBV2 | ASRGNGGIEQF
TRBJ1-2 | TRBV5-4 | ASSIRDRNRYT
TRBJ2-7 | TRBV9 | ASSVEAVGGNEQY
TRBJ1-5 | TRBV2 | ASKDREGNQPQH
TRBJ1-4 | TRBV2 | ASSEDGRYNEKLF
TRBJ1-2 | TRBV5-1 | ASRAGLYGYT
TRBJ1-1 | TRBV2 | ATTTTGDTEAF
TRBJ1-6 | TRBV7-8 | ASSPIGTGDSPLH
TRBJ1-1 | TRBV7-8 | ASSERSNAF
TRBJ2-1 | TRBV5-4 | ASSSGGLAGVEQF
TRBJ1-4 | TRBV14 | ASSQTSSRLF
TRBJ1-3 | TRBV15 | ATSSAPGSGNTIY
TRBJ2-3 | TRBV5-1 | ASSWDRVTDTQY
TRBJ1-1 | TRBV6-5 | ASRLTANTEAF
TRBJ1-6 | TRBV6-6 | AITRGYNSPLH
TRBJ2-7 | TRBV7-6 | ASSFRQGSYEQY
TRBJ2-7 | TRBV30 | AWNRGDLGGYEQY
TRBJ1-4 | TRBV27 | AVGRQGNEKLF
TRBJ2-3 | TRBV7-9 | ASSSTPAGSTDTQY
TRBJ1-1 | TRBV7-8 | ASSSRGFTEAF
TRBJ1-1 | TRBV19 | ASRPNDILNTEAF
TRBJ2-7 | TRBV6-5 | ASSYGTGVYEQY
TRBJ2-5 | TRBV6-6 | ASTLRAGRDQETQY
TRBJ2-7 | TRBV7-2 | ASSLGLSTYEQY
TRBJ2-5 | TRBV11-2 | ASSQGYQETQY